This entry is about one TCR beta chain. Its matching antigen is unknown. Constant-segment primers served in 5'RACE that generated TCR alpha and TCR beta cDNA libraries bearing sample barcodes and UMIs. TCRdb fed the 5' RACE reads into MiXCR, producing one record per CDR3 protein. The sample includes about 440,000 distinct CDR3 sequences, over 15% of them seen just once. Germline V gene sequence: CDR1 SGHVS, CDR2 FNYEAQ. This CDR3 has 13 residues. Deletions cut 5 bases from V and 4 bases from J, with 10 bases between. This specimen belongs to a study of T-cell memory formation after mild COVID-19. Overall study context: TCR clusters were mostly confined to one donor each.

Whole-study results and caveats: Day 15 to 85 contracting clones showed balanced CD4/CD8; day 15 to 37 expanders favored CD4+. Detection of some responders pre-infection suggested pre-existing cross-reactive memory T cells participated.

This clonotype originated in an adult woman who had mild COVID-19 (a few samples of this study predate the infection). Cell type and time point are not known. Sequencing was carried out using PBMCs or a T cell subset sorted from them (not recorded which). The rearrangement uses TRBV7-6 and TRBJ2-3; possibly TRBD2 for D (6 bases). The CDR3 loop is CASSPGTSDTQYF. The CDR3 DNA reads as TGTGCCAGCAGCCCAGGGACTTCAGATACGCAGTATTTT.